This T cell receptor (beta chain) was captured by sequencing in a study of blood T cell repertoires in COVID-19. Across the whole study: The United States, Italy and Spain supplied acute and convalescent COVID-19 samples. Sample material is recorded as cDNA or gDNA derived from T cells, B-cell-depleted T cells, or PBMCs.

Authors' processing steps: From reference gene primer amplification, estimates of nucleated cell counts were derived. The assay was immunoSEQ multiplex PCR, and TCRdb's table has in-frame clones only and misses some. V, J and clone size derive from that table, while D and trimming were established from the DNA sequence. Of around 240,000 clones listed, about 85% are singletons. CDR1 is KGHSH, CDR2 LQKENI, per germline. This CDR3 is 14 amino acids long. Trimming removed 3 bases from V and 2 bases from J, with 10 bases in between. The sequenced sample was peripheral blood. The TCR comes from a man in his forties with acute or convalescent COVID-19. The chain combines TRBV18 with TRBJ1-1; no clear D. The CDR3 here is CASSPVERNTEAFF. In DNA, the CDR3 is TGTGCCAGCTCACCCGTGGAGAGAAACACTGAAGCTTTCTTT. Looking up the rest from reference TRBV18 and TRBJ1-1 gives the full variable domain: NAGVMQNPRHLVRRRGQEARLRCSPMKGHSHVYWYRQLPEEGLKFMVYLQKENIIDESGMPKERFSAEFPKEGPSILRIQQVVRGDSAAYFCASSPVERNTEAFFGQGTRLTVV.